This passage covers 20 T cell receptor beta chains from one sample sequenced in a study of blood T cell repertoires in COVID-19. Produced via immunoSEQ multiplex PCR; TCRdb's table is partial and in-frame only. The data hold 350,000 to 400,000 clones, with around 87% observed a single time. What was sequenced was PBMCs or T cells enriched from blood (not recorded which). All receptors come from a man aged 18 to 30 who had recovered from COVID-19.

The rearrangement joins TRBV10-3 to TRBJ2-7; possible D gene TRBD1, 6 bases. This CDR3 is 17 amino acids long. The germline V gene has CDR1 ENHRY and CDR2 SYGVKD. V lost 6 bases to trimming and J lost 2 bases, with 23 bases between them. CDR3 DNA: TGTGCCATCAGCCTACAGGTCACAATAGGGGGACCCTACGAGCAGTACTTC. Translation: CAISLQVTIGGPYEQYF.

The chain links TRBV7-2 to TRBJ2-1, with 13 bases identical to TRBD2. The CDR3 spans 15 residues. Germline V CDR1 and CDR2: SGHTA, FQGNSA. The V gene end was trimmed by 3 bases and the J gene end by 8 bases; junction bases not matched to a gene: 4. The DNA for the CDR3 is TGTGCCAGCAGCTTGGGACTAGCGGGGCTTGATGAGCAGTTCTTC. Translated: CASSLGLAGLDEQFF.

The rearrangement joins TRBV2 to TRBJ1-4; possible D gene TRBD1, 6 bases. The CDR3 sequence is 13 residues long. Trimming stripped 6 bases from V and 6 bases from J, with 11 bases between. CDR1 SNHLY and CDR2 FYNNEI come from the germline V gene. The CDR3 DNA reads TGTGCCAGCAGGACAGGAGAATATGAAAAACTGTTTTTT. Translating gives CASRTGEYEKLFF.

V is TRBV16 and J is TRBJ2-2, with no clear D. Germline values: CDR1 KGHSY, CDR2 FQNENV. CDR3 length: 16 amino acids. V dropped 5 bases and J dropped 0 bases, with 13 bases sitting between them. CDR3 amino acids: CASSAPQRANTGELFF. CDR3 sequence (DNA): TGTGCCAGCAGCGCCCCGCAGCGCGCGAACACCGGGGAGCTGTTTTTT.

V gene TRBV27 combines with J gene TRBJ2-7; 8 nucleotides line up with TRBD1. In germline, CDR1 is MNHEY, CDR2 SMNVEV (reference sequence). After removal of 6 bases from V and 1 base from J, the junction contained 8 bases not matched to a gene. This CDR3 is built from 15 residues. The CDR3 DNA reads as TGTGCCAGCAGCACGCCAGGACAGGGTTCCTACGAGCAGTACTTC. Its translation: CASSTPGQGSYEQYF.

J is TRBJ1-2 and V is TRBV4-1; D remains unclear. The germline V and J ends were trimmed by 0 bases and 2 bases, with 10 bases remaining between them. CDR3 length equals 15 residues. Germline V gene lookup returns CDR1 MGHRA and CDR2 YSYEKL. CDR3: CASSQDDGENYGYTF. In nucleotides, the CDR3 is TGCGCCAGCAGCCAAGATGACGGAGAAAACTATGGCTACACCTTC.

DNA for the CDR3: TGCGCCAGTCGGGACACGCCGAACACTGAAGCTTTCTTT. Translation: CASRDTPNTEAFF. The chain couples TRBV5-1 to TRBJ1-1; TRBD1 is a possible D gene (6 bases). The CDR3 is 13 amino acids. In germline, CDR1 is SGHRS, CDR2 YFSETQ. Trimming took 8 bases from V and 1 from J, leaving 12 bases between them.

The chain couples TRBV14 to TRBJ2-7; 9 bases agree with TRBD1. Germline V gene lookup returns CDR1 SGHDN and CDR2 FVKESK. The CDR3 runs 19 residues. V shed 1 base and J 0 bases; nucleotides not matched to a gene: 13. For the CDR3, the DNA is TGTGCCAGCAGCCAAGTGGTTCCCTGGGGACAGGGCCTCTCCTACGAGCAGTACTTC. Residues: CASSQVVPWGQGLSYEQYF.

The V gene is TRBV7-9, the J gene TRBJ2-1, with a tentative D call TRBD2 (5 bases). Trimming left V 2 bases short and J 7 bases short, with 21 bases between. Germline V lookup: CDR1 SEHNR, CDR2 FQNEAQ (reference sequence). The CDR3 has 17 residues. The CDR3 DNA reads TGTGCCAGCAGCTTATCGTCCGTAGCGTCAGTTCTTAATGAGCAGTTCTTC. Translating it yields CASSLSSVASVLNEQFF.

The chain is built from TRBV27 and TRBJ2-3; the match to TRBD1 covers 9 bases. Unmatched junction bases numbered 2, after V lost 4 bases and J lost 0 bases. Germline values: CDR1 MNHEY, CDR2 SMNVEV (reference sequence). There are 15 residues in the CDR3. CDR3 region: CASSWGTGSTDTQYF. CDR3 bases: TGTGCCAGCAGTTGGGGGACAGGGAGCACAGATACGCAGTATTTT.

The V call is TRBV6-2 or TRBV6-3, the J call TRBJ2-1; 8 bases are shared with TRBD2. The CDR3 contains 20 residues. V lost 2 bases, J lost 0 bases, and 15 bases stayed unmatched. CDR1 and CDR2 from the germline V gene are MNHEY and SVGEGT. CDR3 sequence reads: CASSYLRVRAGARSYNEQFF. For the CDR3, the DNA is TGTGCCAGCAGTTACCTTAGAGTAAGAGCGGGGGCCCGCTCCTACAATGAGCAGTTCTTC.

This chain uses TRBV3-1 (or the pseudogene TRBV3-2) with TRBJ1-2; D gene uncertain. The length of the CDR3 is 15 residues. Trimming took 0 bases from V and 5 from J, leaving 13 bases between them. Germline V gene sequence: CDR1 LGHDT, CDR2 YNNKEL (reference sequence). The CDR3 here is CASSQDERGRYGYTF. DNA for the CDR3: TGTGCCAGCAGCCAAGATGAACGGGGTAGATATGGCTACACCTTC.

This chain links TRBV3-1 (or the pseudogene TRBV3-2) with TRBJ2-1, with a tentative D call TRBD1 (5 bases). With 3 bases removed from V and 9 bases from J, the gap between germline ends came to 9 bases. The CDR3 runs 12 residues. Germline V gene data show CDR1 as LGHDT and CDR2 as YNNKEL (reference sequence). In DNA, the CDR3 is TGTGCCAGCAGCCACAGGGCATGTGAGCAGTTCTTC. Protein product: CASSHRACEQFF.

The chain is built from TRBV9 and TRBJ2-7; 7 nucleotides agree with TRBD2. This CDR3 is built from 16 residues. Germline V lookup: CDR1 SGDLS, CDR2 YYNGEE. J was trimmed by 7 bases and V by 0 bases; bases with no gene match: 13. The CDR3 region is CASSVASLTTGGEQYF. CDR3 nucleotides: TGTGCCAGCAGCGTAGCGTCACTCACTACGGGGGGAGAGCAGTACTTC.

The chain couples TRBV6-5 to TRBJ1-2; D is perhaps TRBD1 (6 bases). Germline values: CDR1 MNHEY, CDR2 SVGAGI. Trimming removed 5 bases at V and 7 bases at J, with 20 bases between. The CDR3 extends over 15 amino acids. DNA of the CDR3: TGTGCCAGCAGTAATACGGACAGCTTCAGGGGTGGCTACACCTTC. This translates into CASSNTDSFRGGYTF.

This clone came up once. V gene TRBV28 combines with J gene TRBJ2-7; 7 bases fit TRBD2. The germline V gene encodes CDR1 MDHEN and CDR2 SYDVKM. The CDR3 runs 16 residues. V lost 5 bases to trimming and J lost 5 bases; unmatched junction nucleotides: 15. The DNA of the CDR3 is TGTGCCAGCAGTGACACAAGAGGGAGGGCCAGGAACGAGCAGTACTTC. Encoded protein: CASSDTRGRARNEQYF. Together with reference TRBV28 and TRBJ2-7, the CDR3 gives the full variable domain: DVKVTQSSRYLVKRTGEKVFLECVQDMDHENMFWYRQDPGLGLRLIYFSYDVKMKEKGDIPEGYSVSREKKERFSLILESASTNQTSMYLCASSDTRGRARNEQYFGPGTRLTVT.

CDR3 in amino acids: CASSQGKSLRAGVGTDTQYF. In nucleotides, the CDR3 is TGTGCCAGCAGCCAAGGGAAGAGCTTACGGGCGGGGGTCGGCACAGATACGCAGTATTTT. The chain links TRBV3-1 (or the pseudogene TRBV3-2) to TRBJ2-3; the match to TRBD2 covers 7 bases. V lost 1 base, J lost 1 base, and 17 bases stayed unmatched. CDR1 and CDR2 from the germline V gene are LGHDT and YNNKEL (reference sequence). The CDR3 length is 20 residues.

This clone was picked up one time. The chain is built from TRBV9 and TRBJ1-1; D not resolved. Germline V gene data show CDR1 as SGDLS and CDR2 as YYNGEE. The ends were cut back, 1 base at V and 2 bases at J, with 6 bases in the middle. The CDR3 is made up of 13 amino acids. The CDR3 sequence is CASSVRENTEAFF. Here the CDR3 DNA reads TGTGCCAGCAGCGTACGGGAAAACACTGAAGCTTTCTTT.

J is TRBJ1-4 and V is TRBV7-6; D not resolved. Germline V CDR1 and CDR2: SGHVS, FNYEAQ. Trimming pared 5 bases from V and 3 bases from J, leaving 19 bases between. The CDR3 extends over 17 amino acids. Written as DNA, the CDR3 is TGTGCCAGCAGCCGTCGTTCCATGGGTCTAGCTAATGAAAAACTGTTTTTT. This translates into CASSRRSMGLANEKLFF.

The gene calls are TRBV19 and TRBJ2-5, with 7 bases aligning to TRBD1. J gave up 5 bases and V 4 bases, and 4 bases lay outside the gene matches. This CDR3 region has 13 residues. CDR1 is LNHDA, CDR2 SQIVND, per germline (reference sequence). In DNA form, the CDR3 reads TGTGCCAGTAGTAACGACAGGGAGGAGACCCAGTACTTC. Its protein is CASSNDREETQYF.